This T cell receptor (beta chain) was found in a study of shared clonotypes between healthy human individuals. Looked up from germline, CDR1 is LNHDA and CDR2 is SQIVND (reference sequence). The CDR3 runs 18 residues. V was clipped by 5 bases and J by 1 base; unmatched bases: 12. The split of CD4+ cells yielded CD45RA+ naive and CD45RA-negative memory subsets. Profiled with immunoSEQ multiplex PCR; TCRdb holds only in-frame clones, not every one. Of some 1 million clones in the sample, under 80% were seen once. This receptor was taken from a man aged 18-30 years in good health. The sample comprised memory CD4+ T cells sorted from blood. Subset of the sample: CD45RA-negative fraction. This sequence joins TRBV19 and TRBJ1-5; 9 nucleotides align to TRBD1. This CDR3 reads CASSPGQGVGKSNQPQHF. The CDR3 DNA reads TGTGCCAGTAGTCCGGGACAGGGAGTAGGGAAGAGCAATCAGCCCCAGCATTTT.